This T cell receptor beta chain comes out of a study of blood T cells in healthy people across ages. Unmatched junction bases numbered 21, after V lost 4 bases and J lost 6 bases. Germline CDR1 SGHTA, CDR2 FQGNSA. This CDR3 has 19 amino acids. A sample-barcoded 5' primer and a J-beta primer mix were used in a second PCR of roughly 6 to 11 cycles. MiXCR, applied by TCRdb to the 5' RACE reads, yields one record per CDR3 protein. In the table there are hundreds of thousands of distinct CDR3 sequences, about 34% of which are singletons. Researchers isolated at least 7 million PBMCs per sample. V and J are TRBV7-2 and TRBJ1-1; 9 bases line up with TRBD1. This receptor was obtained from a woman at least 80 years old in good health. Sample: blood. The CDR3, as DNA: TGTGCCAGCAGCTCACTAATAAATCCTCTACGACAGGGGGGGTCTGAAGCTTTCTTT. Its translation: CASSSLINPLRQGGSEAFF.